This entry lists 19 T cell receptor beta chains sequenced from one sample in a study of CD8 T cells in Susac syndrome. RNA in amounts of roughly 0.5 to 1 ug was reverse transcribed with random hexamers. MiXCR, run by TCRdb on the immunoSEQ multiplex PCR reads, gives a single entry per CDR3 protein. The sample holds 200,000 to 300,000 distinct CDR3 sequences; roughly 95% are singletons and the top ten take roughly 0.072%. Sequencing used CD4+ T cells from PBMCs. The receptor source for this set is a human donor with multiple sclerosis.

This sequence joins TRBV7-9 and TRBJ2-2, with 14 bases aligning to TRBD2. The trim removed 4 bases at V and 4 bases at J, leaving 2 bases unmatched. Germline V gene sequence: CDR1 SEHNR, CDR2 FQNEAQ (reference sequence). The CDR3 runs 16 residues. As DNA, the CDR3 is TGTGCCAGCAGCTCGGGACTAGCGGGGGCCACCGGGGAGCTGTTTTTT. This encodes CASSSGLAGATGELFF.

This chain uses TRBV15 with TRBJ1-1; D call uncertain. Trimming shortened V by 0 bases and J by 1 base, and 9 bases separated the two germline ends. There are 15 residues in the CDR3. The germline V gene encodes CDR1 LNHNV and CDR2 YYDKDF (reference sequence). The CDR3 region is CATSRDGRTNTEAFF. The CDR3 DNA follows: TGTGCCACCAGCAGAGATGGACGGACGAACACTGAAGCTTTCTTT.

This rearrangement joins TRBV19 to TRBJ2-6; possible D gene TRBD1, 6 bases. Germline V gene sequence: CDR1 LNHDA, CDR2 SQIVND (reference sequence). This CDR3 contains 16 residues. With 5 bases removed from V and 0 bases from J, the gap between germline ends came to 11 bases. In DNA form, the CDR3 reads TGTGCCAGTAGTGGCACAGGGTTCTCTGGGGCCAACGTCCTGACTTTC. Translated: CASSGTGFSGANVLTF.

The V call is TRBV20-1, the J call TRBJ2-5, with 11 bases fitting TRBD2. With 4 bases clipped from V and 4 bases from J, the junction kept 2 bases outside the gene matches. CDR1 is DFQATT, CDR2 SNEGSKA, per germline (reference sequence). This CDR3 is 13 amino acids long. DNA of the CDR3: TGCAGTGCTACACTAGCGGGAGCAGAGACCCAGTACTTC. Residues: CSATLAGAETQYF.

As to this clonotype: At one of its ends the junction is not consistent with the germline gene, which may arise from a read error. This chain uses TRBV30 with TRBJ2-3; 9 nucleotides agree with TRBD2. The germline V gene has CDR1 GTSNPN and CDR2 SVGIG (reference sequence). The CDR3 sequence is 15 residues long. CDR3 sequence reads: CSWSVAGLATDTQYF. The CDR3 region has the DNA TGTTCCTGGAGTGTGGCGGGACTAGCAACGGATACGCAGTATTTT. Drawing the rest from reference TRBV30 and TRBJ2-3, the complete variable domain is SQTIHQWPATLVQPVGSPLSLECTVEGTSNPNLYWYRQAAGRGLQLLFYSVGIGQISSEVPQNLSASRPQDRQFILSSKKLLLSDSGFYLCSWSVAGLATDTQYFGPGTRLTVL.

J is TRBJ2-2 and V is TRBV5-1; 10 bases align to TRBD2. Germline V gene sequence: CDR1 SGHRS, CDR2 YFSETQ. The J segment lost 0 bases and the V segment lost 0 bases, leaving 2 bases of the junction unmatched. CDR3 size: 17 residues. CDR3 in DNA: TGCGCCAGCAGCTTGGCCCTAGCGGGAGCGAACACCGGGGAGCTGTTTTTT. As protein: CASSLALAGANTGELFF.

The rearrangement joins TRBV20-1 to TRBJ2-5; D ambiguous. CDR3 length: 11 amino acids. Between the trimmed V and J ends, which lost 3 bases and 2 bases, there was a span of 4 bases. Germline CDR1 is DFQATT and CDR2 is SNEGSKA (reference sequence). CDR3 sequence reads: CSARGQETQYF. The CDR3 DNA reads TGCAGTGCTAGGGGTCAAGAGACCCAGTACTTC.

The gene calls are TRBV3-1 and TRBJ2-1; D is possibly TRBD1 (7 bases). In germline, CDR1 is LGHDT, CDR2 YNNKEL (reference sequence). V was shortened by 5 bases and J by 7 bases, with 18 bases between the two germline ends. This CDR3 is built from 15 residues. CDR3 in amino acids: CASSTGIQGRNEQFF. The CDR3 region has the DNA TGTGCCAGCAGCACCGGGATACAGGGGAGGAATGAGCAGTTCTTC.

The chain links TRBV5-1 to TRBJ1-4; a weak D match, TRBD1 (6 bases). V lost 5 bases, J lost 2 bases, and 10 bases lay in between. Germline V gives CDR1 SGHRS, CDR2 YFSETQ. The CDR3 is 14 amino acids. The CDR3 here is CASSYDRTNEKLFF. The DNA of the CDR3 is TGCGCCAGCAGTTACGACAGGACTAATGAAAAACTGTTTTTT.

The rearrangement uses TRBV5-4 and TRBJ2-1, with D perhaps being TRBD1 or TRBD2 (5 bases each). The CDR3 consists of 12 residues. Germline V lookup: CDR1 SGHNT, CDR2 YYREEE (reference sequence). V lost 2 bases, J lost 9 bases, and 9 bases lay in between. CDR3 DNA: TGTGCCAGCAGCTTACCAGGGACTGAGCAGTTCTTC. Encoded protein: CASSLPGTEQFF.

The gene calls are TRBV12-3 or TRBV12-4 and TRBJ2-1; 8 bases are shared with TRBD2. Trimming cost V 1 base and J 0 bases; bases outside gene matches: 2. This CDR3 region has 16 residues. DNA for the CDR3: TGTGCCAGCAGTTTAGTAGCGGGAAGCTCCTACAATGAGCAGTTCTTC. Amino acids: CASSLVAGSSYNEQFF.

The rearrangement joins TRBV12-3 or TRBV12-4 to TRBJ2-1, with D possibly being TRBD2 (5 bases). The CDR3 loop spans 12 amino acids. V lost 6 bases, J lost 7 bases, and 10 bases lay in between. The CDR3 protein is CASSFIANEQFF. CDR3 in DNA: TGTGCCAGCAGCTTCATAGCGAATGAGCAGTTCTTC.

The chain uses TRBV27 and TRBJ2-5; tentatively, D is TRBD1 (6 bases). Germline V gene sequence: CDR1 MNHEY, CDR2 SMNVEV (reference sequence). Trimming left V 4 bases short and J 10 bases short, with 10 bases between. The CDR3 loop spans 11 amino acids. CDR3 bases: TGTGCCAGCAGTTCCAGGGGAGACCAGTACTTC. Amino acids: CASSSRGDQYF.

The J gene is TRBJ1-1, the V gene TRBV30; D is unclear. Germline values: CDR1 GTSNPN, CDR2 SVGIG (reference sequence). The CDR3 sequence is 13 residues long. Trimming pared 0 bases from V and 7 bases from J, leaving 12 bases between. The DNA of the CDR3 is TGTGCCTGGAGTGTGCCCCCGCTGGGTGAAGCTTTCTTT. This codes for CAWSVPPLGEAFF.

CDR3 DNA sequence: TGTGCCAGCTCTTGGGGGACAGGGGGCTTAGGAACTGAAGCTTTCTTT. Its protein product is CASSWGTGGLGTEAFF. The chain uses TRBV6-1 and TRBJ1-1; TRBD1 matches at 12 bases. The CDR3 is made up of 16 amino acids. J lost 5 bases, V lost 8 bases, and 12 bases had no gene match. Germline loops: CDR1 MNHNS, CDR2 SASEGT.

This clonotype was recorded once. The chain employs TRBV29-1 and TRBJ1-2; no firm D call. Germline V CDR1 and CDR2: SQVTM, ANQGSEA. This CDR3 spans 12 amino acids. Trimming cost V 4 bases and J 3 bases, with 9 bases left between them. CDR3 sequence reads: CSVAPQDYGYTF. Written as DNA, the CDR3 is TGCAGCGTTGCCCCGCAGGACTATGGCTACACCTTC.

CDR3 bases: TGCAGCGCGCGTACAGGGGTGAGCGAGGAGACCCAGTACTTC. This gives the protein CSARTGVSEETQYF. J is TRBJ2-5 and V is TRBV29-1; the match to TRBD1 covers 7 bases. After removal of 7 bases from V and 5 bases from J, the junction contained 13 bases not matched to a gene. The CDR3 loop spans 14 amino acids. The V gene's germline CDR1 is SQVTM and CDR2 ANQGSEA.

This clonotype appeared a few times. The chain employs TRBV5-4 and TRBJ2-2, with 10 bases aligning to TRBD2. CDR3 length equals 16 residues. Germline lookup yields CDR1 SGHNT and CDR2 YYREEE (reference sequence). The junction had 3 bases not matched to a gene; V was cut back by 4 bases and J by 0 bases. CDR3 protein: CASSPGLAANTGELFF. DNA of the CDR3: TGTGCCAGCAGCCCTGGACTAGCGGCGAACACCGGGGAGCTGTTTTTT. The full variable domain, its missing parts supplied by reference TRBV5-4 and TRBJ2-2, is ETGVTQSPTHLIKTRGQQVTLRCSSQSGHNTVSWYQQALGQGPQFIFQYYREEENGRGNFPPRFSGLQFPNYSSELNVNALELDDSALYLCASSPGLAANTGELFFGEGSRLTVL.

The chain recombines TRBV27 with TRBJ2-1; D perhaps matches TRBD1 (5 bases). CDR1 MNHEY and CDR2 SMNVEV come from the germline V gene (reference sequence). The ends were cut back, 3 bases at V and 13 bases at J, with 10 bases in the middle. The CDR3 loop spans 11 amino acids. CDR3 nucleotides: TGTGCCAGCAGTTTGGGGCAGGCCCAGTTCTTC. Its translation is CASSLGQAQFF.